The 9 T cell receptor beta chains below all came from one sample that was sequenced in a study of T cell responses to AZD1222 COVID-19 vaccine. Sequenced by immunoSEQ multiplex PCR; TCRdb stores in-frame clones only, minus some. The sample comprises 120,000 or so clones, about 90% of which are singletons, and over 12% rests with the top ten. Sequenced here: peripheral blood, sampled 28 days after the second AZD1222 dose. These receptors originate from an adult who received the AZD1222 COVID-19 vaccine.

This chain connects TRBV19 to TRBJ1-6; no firm D call. Germline CDR1 LNHDA, CDR2 SQIVND (reference sequence). The CDR3 is made up of 15 amino acids. Between the trimmed V and J ends, which lost 7 bases and 7 bases, there was a span of 17 bases. Written as DNA, the CDR3 is TGTGCCAGTAACCCGGCTGCGGGTGTCAATTCACCCCTCCACTTT. This gives the protein CASNPAAGVNSPLHF.

CDR3 nucleotide sequence: TGTGCCAGCAGTTTAATACAGGGTTATAATTCACCCCTCCACTTT. Translation: CASSLIQGYNSPLHF. The V call is TRBV28, the J call TRBJ1-6; D is perhaps TRBD1 (6 bases). This CDR3 region has 15 residues. In germline, CDR1 is MDHEN, CDR2 SYDVKM. Trimming left V 2 bases short and J 4 bases short, with 9 bases between.

V and J are TRBV28 and TRBJ1-4, with 7 bases identical to TRBD1. Germline CDR1 and CDR2: MDHEN and SYDVKM. The V and J ends lost 6 bases and 3 bases, in that order; junction bases with no gene match: 4. There are 14 residues in the CDR3. Here the CDR3 DNA reads TGTGCCAGCAGCCTGGGACAGTCTAATGAAAAACTGTTTTTT. Its protein product is CASSLGQSNEKLFF. The full variable domain, in which reference TRBV28 and TRBJ1-4 provide the parts outside the CDR3, is DVKVTQSSRYLVKRTGEKVFLECVQDMDHENMFWYRQDPGLGLRLIYFSYDVKMKEKGDIPEGYSVSREKKERFSLILESASTNQTSMYLCASSLGQSNEKLFFGSGTQLSVL.

The chain has TRBV28 and TRBJ2-5; TRBD2 aligns across 11 bases. J was trimmed by 5 bases and V by 3 bases; bases with no gene match: 8. This CDR3 region has 16 residues. Germline V lookup: CDR1 MDHEN, CDR2 SYDVKM. Here the CDR3 DNA reads TGTGCCAGCAGTTTCTTCCTGACTAGCGGGACGGAGACCCAGTACTTC. Translating it yields CASSFFLTSGTETQYF.

J is TRBJ2-7 and V is TRBV27; TRBD1 aligns across 10 bases. This CDR3 is 18 amino acids long. Looked up from germline, CDR1 is MNHEY and CDR2 is SMNVEV (reference sequence). V lost 5 bases to trimming and J lost 2 bases; unmatched junction nucleotides: 15. The CDR3 region has the DNA TGTGCCAGCAGTCACACTCTATTCCGGGACAGGGGTCCCTACGAGCAGTACTTC. Translation gives CASSHTLFRDRGPYEQYF.

V usage is TRBV28 and J usage is TRBJ2-7, with D perhaps TRBD2 (6 bases). The germline gives CDR1 MDHEN, CDR2 SYDVKM. Between the trimmed V and J ends, which lost 7 bases and 7 bases, there was a span of 11 bases. The CDR3 has 11 residues. The CDR3 nucleotides read TGTGCCAGCAAATCCGGAGGGGAGCAGTACTTC. Its translation is CASKSGGEQYF.

V gene TRBV20-1 combines with J gene TRBJ2-3, with TRBD2 identical over 9 bases. The CDR3 runs to 16 residues. V shed 3 bases and J 1 base; nucleotides not matched to a gene: 8. Germline V CDR1 and CDR2: DFQATT, SNEGSKA (reference sequence). Written as DNA, the CDR3 is TGCAGTGCTAGTCCTGCCGCGGGGGGGCGCACAGATACGCAGTATTTT. Its protein product is CSASPAAGGRTDTQYF.

The chain employs TRBV6-2 or TRBV6-3 and TRBJ2-7; maybe TRBD1 (6 bases). V was trimmed by 5 bases and J by 2 bases, leaving 19 bases between them. CDR3 length equals 16 residues. The V gene's germline CDR1 is MNHEY and CDR2 SVGEGT. The DNA of the CDR3 is TGTGCCAGCAGTAAAAACCCTTACAGGGACACCTACGAGCAGTACTTC. This sequence encodes CASSKNPYRDTYEQYF.

V gene TRBV5-1 combines with J gene TRBJ2-2; D is unclear. Looked up from germline, CDR1 is SGHRS and CDR2 is YFSETQ. The V end was cut by 5 bases, the J end by 6 bases, with 11 bases between. The CDR3 loop spans 13 amino acids. The CDR3: CASRSRFSGELFF. For the CDR3, the DNA is TGCGCCAGCAGAAGTAGGTTTTCCGGGGAGCTGTTTTTT.